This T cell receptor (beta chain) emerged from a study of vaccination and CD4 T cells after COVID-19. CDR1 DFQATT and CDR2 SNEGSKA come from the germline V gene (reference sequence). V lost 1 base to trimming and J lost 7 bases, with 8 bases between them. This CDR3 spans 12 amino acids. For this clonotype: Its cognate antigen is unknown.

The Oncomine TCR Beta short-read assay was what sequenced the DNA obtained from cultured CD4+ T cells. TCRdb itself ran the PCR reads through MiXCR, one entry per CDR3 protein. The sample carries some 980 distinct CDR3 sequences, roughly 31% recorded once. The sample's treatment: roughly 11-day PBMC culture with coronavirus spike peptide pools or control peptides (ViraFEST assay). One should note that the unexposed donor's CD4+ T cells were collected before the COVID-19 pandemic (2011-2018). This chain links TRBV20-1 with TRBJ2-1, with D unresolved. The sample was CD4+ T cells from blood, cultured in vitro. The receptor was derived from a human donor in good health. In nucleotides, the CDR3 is TGCAGTGCTAGAGCCTCTCTGAATGAGCAGTTCTTC. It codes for CSARASLNEQFF.